The 26 T cell receptor beta chains below were found in one sample sequenced in a study of Tregs in tolerant kidney transplant recipients. TCRdb's copy holds only in-frame clones and misses some; the assay was immunoSEQ multiplex PCR. The table lists around 74,000 clones, 95% to 98% of them singletons. The material was CD4+ T cells from blood, obtained before the transplant. These TCRs come from a human donor who received a combined kidney and bone marrow transplant.

The chain links TRBV29-1 to TRBJ2-2; the match to TRBD2 covers 8 bases. Losses at the gene ends were 7 bases for V and 5 bases for J; bases not matched to a gene: 9. Per the germline V gene, CDR1 is SQVTM and CDR2 is ANQGSEA. The CDR3 contains 14 residues. DNA for the CDR3: TGCAGCGCCCGGGGGGGACTAGATACCGGGGAGCTGTTTTTT. Encoded protein: CSARGGLDTGELFF.

The chain employs TRBV14 and TRBJ2-3; tentative D call: TRBD1 (6 bases). The CDR3 runs to 14 residues. Germline CDR1 is SGHDN and CDR2 is FVKESK. The V and J ends lost 4 bases and 4 bases respectively, with 12 bases between them. CDR3 DNA: TGTGCCAGCAGCCGCATCTCAGGGGCAGATACGCAGTATTTT. This codes for CASSRISGADTQYF.

V is TRBV10-3 and J is TRBJ2-3; D unresolved. Trimming stripped 0 bases from V and 1 base from J, with 2 bases between. The CDR3 extends over 13 amino acids. Germline assignment: CDR1 ENHRY and CDR2 SYGVKD. In DNA, the CDR3 is TGTGCCATCAGTGAGTCCGGCACAGATACGCAGTATTTT. Residues: CAISESGTDTQYF.

The chain carries TRBV6-4 and TRBJ2-1, with unresolved D. Germline V lookup: CDR1 MRHNA, CDR2 SNTAGT. The V end lost 4 bases, the J end lost 4 bases, and 11 bases lay between the germline ends. The CDR3 runs 14 residues. The CDR3 is CASSVTSTYNEQFF. CDR3 coding DNA: TGTGCCAGCAGTGTAACTTCTACTTACAATGAGCAGTTCTTC.

This chain links TRBV19 with TRBJ1-2; D not certain. The CDR3 covers 14 residues. Per the germline V gene, CDR1 is LNHDA and CDR2 is SQIVND (reference sequence). V lost 5 bases and J lost 8, with 18 bases in between. CDR3 sequence reads: CASSPWTPGDGYTF. The CDR3 DNA reads TGTGCCAGTAGTCCGTGGACTCCGGGTGACGGCTACACCTTC. The complete variable domain, with remaining parts taken from reference TRBV19 and TRBJ1-2, reads DGGITQSPKYLFRKEGQNVTLSCEQNLNHDAMYWYRQDPGQGLRLIYYSQIVNDFQKGDIAEGYSVSREKKESFPLTVTSAQKNPTAFYLCASSPWTPGDGYTFGSGTRLTVV.

A single count supports this clone. This chain joins TRBV7-9 and TRBJ1-2; 9 bases fit TRBD1. This CDR3 has 15 residues. V lost 4 bases to trimming and J lost 4 bases; unmatched junction nucleotides: 7. From germline, CDR1 is SEHNR and CDR2 FQNEAQ (reference sequence). CDR3 DNA sequence: TGTGCCAGCAGCTCGCCGGGACAGGGCCCCTATGGCTACACCTTC. It translates to CASSSPGQGPYGYTF.

This chain links TRBV10-3 with TRBJ1-3, with 7 bases that match TRBD1. CDR3 length: 16 amino acids. Germline loops: CDR1 ENHRY, CDR2 SYGVKD. The junction had 8 bases not matched to a gene; V was cut back by 6 bases and J by 0 bases. The CDR3 DNA reads TGTGCCATCAGCGGGACAGACTCTGGCTCTGGAAACACCATATATTTT. It translates to CAISGTDSGSGNTIYF.

This chain uses TRBV5-1 with TRBJ1-6; 11 positions match TRBD1. Germline loops: CDR1 SGHRS, CDR2 YFSETQ. Unmatched junction bases numbered 4, after V lost 4 bases and J lost 7 bases. This CDR3 comprises 15 residues. CDR3 region: CASSTGTGGNSPLHF. The CDR3 DNA follows: TGCGCCAGCAGCACCGGGACAGGGGGAAATTCACCCCTCCACTTT.

The chain couples TRBV7-2 to TRBJ2-1, with 14 bases lining up with TRBD2. Germline lookup yields CDR1 SGHTA and CDR2 FQGNSA. This CDR3 region has 17 residues. V lost 6 bases to trimming and J lost 7 bases; unmatched junction nucleotides: 11. The CDR3 is CASRPPGTSGSGNEQFF. The DNA of the CDR3 is TGTGCCAGCAGACCTCCCGGGACTAGCGGGAGTGGGAATGAGCAGTTCTTC.

The chain uses TRBV2 and TRBJ1-1; D is perhaps TRBD1 (5 bases). V shed 2 bases and J shed 5 bases, with 12 bases lying between them. From germline, CDR1 is SNHLY and CDR2 FYNNEI. The CDR3 is 14 amino acids. The chain's CDR3 is CASSESGKGTEAFF. The CDR3 DNA follows: TGTGCCAGCAGTGAATCAGGGAAAGGGACTGAAGCTTTCTTT. The whole variable domain, filled in from reference TRBV2 and TRBJ1-1, reads EPEVTQTPSHQVTQMGQEVILRCVPISNHLYFYWYRQILGQKVEFLVSFYNNEISEKSEIFDDQFSVERPDGSNFTLKIRSTKLEDSAMYFCASSESGKGTEAFFGQGTRLTVV.

This clone was seen only once. The rearrangement links TRBV2 to TRBJ2-3; tentatively, D is TRBD2 (6 bases). V shed 6 bases and J shed 4 bases, with 11 bases lying between them. Per the germline V gene, CDR1 is SNHLY and CDR2 is FYNNEI. The CDR3 covers 13 residues. The CDR3 loop reads CASRGWGADTQYF. The CDR3 nucleotides are TGTGCCAGCAGAGGATGGGGGGCAGATACGCAGTATTTT.

The chain employs TRBV11-2 and TRBJ2-6; possibly TRBD2 for D (5 bases). Trimming removed 3 bases from V and 1 base from J, with 7 bases in between. CDR3 length: 15 amino acids. Germline values: CDR1 SGHAT, CDR2 FQNNGV. The CDR3 loop is CASSFGGSGANVLTF. For the CDR3, the DNA is TGTGCCAGCAGCTTCGGAGGATCTGGGGCCAACGTCCTGACTTTC.

The chain links TRBV30 to TRBJ2-5, with TRBD2 matching 10 bases. Unmatched junction bases numbered 8, after V lost 0 bases and J lost 4 bases. CDR3 length: 16 residues. CDR1 is GTSNPN and CDR2 is SVGIG in the germline V gene (reference sequence). Written as DNA, the CDR3 is TGTGCCTGGAGTGTCGGCCTAGCGGGAGTGAGAGAGACCCAGTACTTC. Amino acids: CAWSVGLAGVRETQYF. The full variable domain, completed using reference TRBV30 and TRBJ2-5, is SQTIHQWPATLVQPVGSPLSLECTVEGTSNPNLYWYRQAAGRGLQLLFYSVGIGQISSEVPQNLSASRPQDRQFILSSKKLLLSDSGFYLCAWSVGLAGVRETQYFGPGTRLLVL.

V is TRBV15 and J is TRBJ2-3; the match to TRBD1 covers 7 bases. The CDR3 covers 14 residues. The trim removed 5 bases at V and 2 bases at J, leaving 4 bases unmatched. The germline V gene encodes CDR1 LNHNV and CDR2 YYDKDF (reference sequence). CDR3 DNA sequence: TGTGCCACCAGCTGGGGACAGCTCACAGATACGCAGTATTTT. Protein: CATSWGQLTDTQYF.

The chain is built from TRBV25-1 and TRBJ1-2; maybe TRBD1 (6 bases). The CDR3 extends over 16 amino acids. V was clipped by 3 bases and J by 5 bases, with 19 bases between them. Germline CDR1 MGHDK, CDR2 SYGVNS. Here the CDR3 DNA reads TGTGCCAGCAGTGACCCTAACAGCGCGAGGGGGTATGGCTACACCTTC. This sequence encodes CASSDPNSARGYGYTF.

The chain recombines TRBV7-5 with TRBJ1-2; the listed D gene, TRBD1, was not tested against the DNA. TRBV7-5 is shown as a pseudogene. CDR3 size: 14 residues. CDR3 protein: CVSELTGPCYGYTF. Written as DNA, the CDR3 is TGTGTCAGTGAACTAACAGGGCCTTGCTATGGCTACACCTTC.

The chain employs TRBV27 and TRBJ2-3; perhaps TRBD2 as D (5 bases). The germline CDR1 and CDR2 sequences are MNHEY and SMNVEV (reference sequence). This CDR3 comprises 14 residues. Deletions cut 7 bases from V and 2 bases from J, with 13 bases between. CDR3 in DNA: TGTGCCAGCACTTCGCTAGCACTCACAGATACGCAGTATTTT. The encoded protein is CASTSLALTDTQYF.

The genes are TRBV7-3 and TRBJ2-2, with 7 bases aligning to TRBD2. The CDR3 is 15 residues long. The germline V gene encodes CDR1 SGHTA and CDR2 FQGTGA. V gave up 5 bases and J gave up 0 bases; unmatched junction bases: 3. In DNA form, the CDR3 reads TGTGCCAGCAGCCCCGCGGGGGCGAACACCGGGGAGCTGTTTTTT. This encodes CASSPAGANTGELFF.

The chain employs TRBV5-4 and TRBJ2-1, with TRBD2 matching 10 bases. The germline V gene has CDR1 SGHNT and CDR2 YYREEE (reference sequence). The J segment lost 5 bases and the V segment lost 3 bases, leaving 5 bases of the junction unmatched. The CDR3 runs 15 residues. The DNA of the CDR3 is TGTGCCAGCAGCTCTCTAGCGGGGGCCCACAATGAGCAGTTCTTC. Translated: CASSSLAGAHNEQFF.

The chain couples TRBV27 to TRBJ1-5; D is possibly TRBD1 (5 bases). In germline, CDR1 is MNHEY, CDR2 SMNVEV (reference sequence). Trimming removed 4 bases at V and 5 bases at J, with 27 bases between. The CDR3 has 19 amino acids. The DNA of the CDR3 is TGTGCCAGCAGTTCAAAATTGTGGGGGGACGGGGTGGTAGATCAGCCCCAGCATTTT. This translates into CASSSKLWGDGVVDQPQHF.

This clone was picked up one time. The chain couples TRBV4-3 to TRBJ1-1; TRBD1 matches 7 bases. J gave up 4 bases and V 0 bases, and 8 bases lay outside the gene matches. This CDR3 contains 16 residues. CDR1 LGHNA and CDR2 YSLEER come from the germline V gene. The CDR3 spells CASSQDHHRGGTEAFF. Written as DNA, the CDR3 is TGCGCCAGCAGCCAAGACCACCACAGGGGTGGCACTGAAGCTTTCTTT.

The chain uses TRBV18 and TRBJ2-5; 8 bases match TRBD1. Germline CDR1 reads KGHSH; CDR2 reads LQKENI. The CDR3 consists of 14 residues. Germline trimming cut 2 bases from V and 5 bases from J; bases unmatched to any gene: 4. The CDR3 here is CASSPTTGGETQYF. CDR3 DNA: TGTGCCAGCTCACCAACTACAGGGGGGGAGACCCAGTACTTC.

This clone was observed a single time. The chain is built from TRBV4-2 and TRBJ1-3; D is unresolved. With 4 bases removed from V and 0 bases from J, the gap between germline ends came to 16 bases. This CDR3 region has 17 residues. Germline V gene sequence: CDR1 LGHNA, CDR2 YNFKEQ. CDR3 sequence reads: CASSPPMGPNSGNTIYF. The CDR3 DNA follows: TGTGCCAGCAGCCCCCCGATGGGCCCGAACTCTGGAAACACCATATATTTT.

The chain carries TRBV7-2 and TRBJ2-7; TRBD2 matches 7 bases. The length of the CDR3 is 13 residues. Germline V gives CDR1 SGHTA, CDR2 FQGNSA. Trimming at V came to 5 bases and at J to 5 bases, leaving 6 bases not matched to a gene. CDR3 sequence reads: CASSPHGGNEQYF. CDR3 sequence (DNA): TGTGCCAGCAGCCCCCACGGGGGGAACGAGCAGTACTTC.

Here the CDR3 reads CTSSQESGLAAGDTQYF. The DNA of the CDR3 is TGCACCAGCAGCCAAGAGAGCGGACTAGCGGCTGGAGATACGCAGTATTTT. J is TRBJ2-3 and V is TRBV1; TRBD2 is the table's D call, not checked against the DNA. TRBV1 is shown as a pseudogene. CDR3 length: 17 residues.

This rearrangement joins TRBV5-1 to TRBJ1-6, with D possibly matching TRBD1 (5 bases). The CDR3 covers 15 residues. V was cut by 2 bases and J by 4 bases, with 10 bases left in between. Germline loops: CDR1 SGHRS, CDR2 YFSETQ. The CDR3 loop is CASSLGDPYNSPLHF. The CDR3 region has the DNA TGCGCCAGCAGCTTAGGGGATCCTTATAATTCACCCCTCCACTTT.